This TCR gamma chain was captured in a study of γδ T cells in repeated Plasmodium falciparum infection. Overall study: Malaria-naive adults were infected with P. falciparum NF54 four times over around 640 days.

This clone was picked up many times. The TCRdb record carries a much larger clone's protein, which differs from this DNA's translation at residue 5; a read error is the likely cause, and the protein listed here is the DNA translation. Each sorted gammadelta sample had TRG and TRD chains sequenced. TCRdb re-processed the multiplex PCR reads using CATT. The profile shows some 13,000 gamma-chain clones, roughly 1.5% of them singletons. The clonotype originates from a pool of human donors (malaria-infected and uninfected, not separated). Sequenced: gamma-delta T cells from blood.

CDR3 sequence reads: CALWVVWNYYKKLF. DNA of the CDR3: TGTGCCTTGTGGGTGGTGTGGAATTATTATAAGAAACTCTTT. The V call is TRGV9, the J call TRGJ1 or TRGJ2. The J gene, not given by TCRdb, was assigned here from a germline match of the nucleotide sequence. The CDR3 contains 14 residues. Germline CDR1 GITISATS, CDR2 ISYDGTV (reference sequence).